A selection of T cell receptor beta chains follows, all from one sample in a study of T-cell memory formation after mild COVID-19. TCRdb analysed the 5' RACE reads with MiXCR anew, one entry per CDR3 protein. The data contain about 150,000 distinct CDR3 sequences, 10% to 15% of them seen just once; the ten biggest clones take up 2.5% to 3.5%. Sequencing input: PBMCs or a T cell subset sorted from them (not recorded which). These receptors were taken from a man between 18 and 29 years old who had mild COVID-19 (a few samples of this study predate the infection). Cell type and time point are not known. Both conserved end residues are part of each CDR3. D genes are given only for firm matches. Some rows mark clone size as missing; the rest say once, few, many or name a class of expanded clone.

j_call	v_call	clone_size	d_call	cdr3_aa	cdr3_nt
TRBJ1-1	TRBV7-3	many	NA	CASSLYSHTEAFF	TGTGCCAGCAGCTTATACAGCCACACTGAAGCTTTCTTT
TRBJ1-1	TRBV5-1	few	TRBD1	CASSSIRGRVNTEAFF	TGCGCCAGCAGCTCTATCAGGGGGCGAGTGAACACTGAAGCTTTCTTT
TRBJ2-7	TRBV5-1	many	NA	CASSLSRSYEQYF	TGCGCCAGCAGCTTGTCACGTTCGTACGAGCAGTACTTC
TRBJ2-6	TRBV5-1	NA	TRBD1	CASSRDRAGANVLTF	TGCGCCAGCAGCAGGGACAGGGCTGGGGCCAACGTCCTGACTTTC
TRBJ1-6	TRBV7-2	NA	TRBD1	CASSLTQSGGASPLHF	TGTGCCAGCAGCTTAACCCAGTCAGGGGGGGCTTCACCCCTCCACTTT
TRBJ1-5	TRBV20-1	NA	NA	CSAVEGPQPQHF	TGCAGTGCTGTGGAGGGCCCTCAGCCCCAGCATTTT
TRBJ1-5	TRBV6-5	few	NA	CASSYSQDQPQHF	TGTGCCAGCAGTTACAGCCAGGATCAGCCCCAGCATTTT
TRBJ2-1	TRBV7-2	few	NA	CASSQTSYNEQFF	TGTGCCAGCAGCCAGACTAGTTACAATGAGCAGTTCTTC
TRBJ1-5	TRBV12-3/TRBV12-4	few	TRBD1	CASSLGRGTNQPQHF	TGTGCCAGCAGTTTGGGCAGGGGGACCAATCAGCCCCAGCATTTT
TRBJ2-2	TRBV2	NA	NA	CASSPTGQNTGELFF	TGTGCCAGCAGTCCAACCGGGCAGAACACCGGGGAGCTGTTTTTT
TRBJ2-7	TRBV20-1	few	TRBD1	CSARTGQGSYEQYF	TGCAGTGCCCGTACGGGACAGGGGTCCTACGAGCAGTACTTC
TRBJ1-1	TRBV7-2	few	NA	CASSLDTRRYAEAFF	TGTGCCAGCAGCTTAGATACGCGAAGGTACGCTGAAGCTTTCTTT
TRBJ2-5	TRBV11-2	many	NA	CASSPGVTQYF	TGTGCCAGCAGCCCTGGAGTAACCCAGTACTTC
TRBJ2-1	TRBV3-1	NA	NA	CASSRAGRGRNEQFF	TGTGCCAGCAGCCGTGCGGGCCGGGGCAGAAATGAGCAGTTCTTC
TRBJ2-2	TRBV7-9	NA	NA	CASSLLSTGELFF	TGTGCCAGCAGCTTATTAAGTACCGGGGAGCTGTTTTTT
TRBJ1-5	TRBV29-1	NA	NA	CSATTEFNQPQHF	TGCAGCGCCACAACGGAGTTCAATCAGCCCCAGCATTTT
TRBJ2-3	TRBV20-1	many	NA	CSAGNPTGTTDTQYF	TGCAGTGCTGGTAACCCGACCGGGACCACAGATACGCAGTATTTT
TRBJ1-2	TRBV5-1	few	TRBD1	CASSATGGSGYGYTF	TGCGCCAGCAGCGCGACAGGGGGTTCGGGGTATGGCTACACCTTC
TRBJ1-2	TRBV4-3	NA	NA	CASSQEGLYGYTF	TGCGCCAGCAGCCAAGAGGGTCTCTATGGCTACACCTTC
TRBJ1-2	TRBV5-6	NA	TRBD1	CASSRQGVNYGYTF	TGTGCCAGCAGCCGACAGGGGGTAAACTATGGCTACACCTTC
TRBJ2-5	TRBV9	few	NA	CASSVGGVQETQYF	TGTGCCAGCAGCGTAGGAGGCGTTCAAGAGACCCAGTACTTC
TRBJ2-7	TRBV4-2	few	NA	CASSQAAGHEQYF	TGTGCCAGCAGCCAAGCGGCGGGCCACGAGCAGTACTTC
TRBJ2-1	TRBV15	NA	TRBD2	CATSRDAGDQFF	TGTGCCACCAGCAGAGATGCGGGGGATCAGTTCTTC
TRBJ2-1	TRBV7-2	NA	TRBD2	CASSSRFSGGNNEQFF	TGTGCCAGCAGCTCCAGATTTAGCGGGGGGAACAATGAGCAGTTCTTC
TRBJ1-6	TRBV7-3	NA	TRBD1	CASSFDRGSPLHF	TGTGCCAGCAGCTTCGACAGGGGATCACCGCTCCACTTT
TRBJ2-5	TRBV20-1	NA	NA	CSARFSWLETQYF	TGCAGTGCTAGATTCTCGTGGTTAGAGACCCAGTACTTC
TRBJ1-1	TRBV12-3/TRBV12-4	few	NA	CASSYSRARAFF	TGTGCCAGCAGTTATTCAAGGGCAAGAGCTTTCTTT
TRBJ2-5	TRBV20-1	NA	TRBD2	CSAGTHGEGTQYF	TGCAGTGCCGGAACCCATGGGGAGGGGACCCAGTACTTC
TRBJ1-1	TRBV7-9	few	NA	CASSSPVAEAFF	TGTGCCAGCAGCTCCCCGGTGGCTGAAGCTTTCTTT
TRBJ2-4	TRBV20-1	NA	NA	CSCWLPDIQYF	TGCAGTTGCTGGCTCCCTGACATTCAGTACTTC
TRBJ1-1	TRBV7-3	few	TRBD1	CASSRQGADTEAFF	TGTGCCAGCAGCCGACAGGGGGCTGACACTGAAGCTTTCTTT
TRBJ2-5	TRBV5-1	many	NA	CASSQQETQYF	TGCGCCAGCAGCCAACAAGAGACCCAGTACTTC
TRBJ2-7	TRBV4-3	many	TRBD2	CASSQPSGGIHEQYF	TGCGCCAGCAGCCAACCCAGCGGGGGGATCCACGAGCAGTACTTC
TRBJ2-4	TRBV7-2	NA	TRBD1	CASRRWTGSGIQYF	TGTGCCAGCAGGCGCTGGACAGGGTCGGGCATTCAGTACTTC
TRBJ2-2	TRBV18	NA	NA	CASSSRLAGLNTGELFF	TGTGCCAGCTCATCGCGGCTGGCAGGTTTGAACACCGGGGAGCTGTTTTTT
TRBJ2-3	TRBV15	few	NA	CATSRGGSTDTQYF	TGTGCCACCAGCAGAGGAGGAAGCACAGATACGCAGTATTTT